The present T cell receptor (beta chain) was sequenced within a study of PD-1 blockade in classical Hodgkin lymphoma (dated by TCRdb to the early 2020s). About the investigation overall: Nivolumab dosing was 3 mg/kg intravenously every 2 weeks, continuing until either disease progression or unacceptable toxicity. The study used CyTOF and TCR beta sequencing to define a peripheral blood immune signature of response to PD-1 blockade in classical Hodgkin lymphoma.

Measured from the cysteine to the phenylalanine, the CDR3 is 15 residues long. The only DNA kept is the CDR3, 45 bases in frame from the first base. V is pruned by 6 bases and J by 6 bases, leaving 11 bases of the junction without a gene match. Taken from the germline V gene, the CDR1 and CDR2 loops are SNHLY and FYNNEI. This specimen's time point label, interpreted: cycle 2 day 1 (C2D1) of nivolumab. Every trial patient had relapsed after autologous stem cell transplantation, and cohorts A, B and C differed in prior brentuximab vedotin exposure. The trial cohort comprised some 60 patients with relapsed/refractory classical Hodgkin lymphoma whose best overall responses were complete response, partial response or progressive disease. Trial patients were treated with single-agent nivolumab in the multi-cohort phase II CheckMate 205 trial. An independent review committee assessed best overall response using the 2007 International Working Group response criteria. Trial PBMCs were collected immediately before nivolumab initiation (C1D1) and during therapy at cycle 2 day 1 and cycle 4 day 1. Peripheral blood was collected in 8 mL Vacutainer Cell Preparation Tubes, from which PBMCs were isolated by centrifugation and then cryopreserved.

Genomic DNA was isolated using the Qiagen DNeasy kit from unsorted PBMCs as well as from negatively selected CD4+ and CD8+ fractions. TCR beta CDR3 regions were amplified by immunoSEQ multiplex PCR using primers annealing to V and J segments. Amplification bias was minimized using a synthetic immune receptor repertoire, and residual bias was removed computationally after sequencing. In the source study's methods: Repertoire diversity was quantified as the Shannon entropy index using custom Python scripts. The unsorted, CD4+ and CD8+ repertoires were each analyzed separately, with the exception of combined analyses, where CD4+ and CD8+ sequences were merged in silico. Clonal expansion was defined as at least a 2-fold frequency increase after treatment relative to C1D1, with a pseudocount of 0.5 for undetected baseline clones. Clones with 0 or 1 copy at C1D1 were defined as singleton clones, while clones with 2 or more copies were defined as non-singleton clones. Clones expanded in unsorted samples were annotated as CD4+, CD8+ or unknown by matching protein sequences in sorted samples from the same patient. Wilcoxon tests on paired samples were used to test diversity changes from C1D1 to C4D1. TCRdb limited this immuneACCESS table to in-frame rearrangements with V and J called. A share of clones is missing; checked studies link under half to unresolved V genes, and the rest is unexplained. V, J and clone size are those of that table, while D and trimming were read from the DNA. The table for this sample lists 25,000 to 30,000 clones; around four fifths of them were counted only once. Of the sample, 30% to 40% is held by the ten largest clones.

Regarding this clone: Which antigen it targets is not known. No much larger clone exists at a distance of one base, and base qualities are not known.

Broad study findings and their caveats: Newly diagnosed patients were reported to have lower baseline TCR diversity than healthy donors, and relapsed/refractory patients were reported to have lower baseline TCR diversity still. Only a single clinical trial cohort was studied, and what caused the repertoire differences, possibly disease activity or prior therapy, remained undefined. Among trial patients, those achieving complete response had baseline diversity similar to that of newly diagnosed patients, while diversity was significantly lower in partial responders and progressors. By C4D1, a significant rise was seen in CD4+ TCR diversity but not in CD8+ TCR diversity (p=0.0027 vs p=0.16), and the rise was most apparent among complete responders (p=0.02). Lower diversity was seen in patients whose nivolumab began less than 1 year after ASCT, and these patients were left out of later analyses so that immune reconstitution would not confound the results.

The TCR comes from a human donor with classical Hodgkin lymphoma. The chain was built from TRBV2 and TRBJ1-2, with TRBD1 matching 9 junction bases. The sequenced sample was peripheral blood mononuclear cells (PBMCs), obtained before the second cycle of nivolumab. The DNA sequence is given as TGTGCCAGCAGATTAATAAGGACAGGGGCGGATGGCTACACCTTC. Translation gives CASRLIRTGADGYTF.